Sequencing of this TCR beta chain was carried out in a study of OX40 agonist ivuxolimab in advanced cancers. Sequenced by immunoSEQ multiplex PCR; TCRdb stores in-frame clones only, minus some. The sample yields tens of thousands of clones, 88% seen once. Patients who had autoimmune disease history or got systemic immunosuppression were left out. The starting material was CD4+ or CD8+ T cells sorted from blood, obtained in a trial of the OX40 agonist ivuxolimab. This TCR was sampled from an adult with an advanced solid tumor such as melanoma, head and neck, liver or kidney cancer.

CDR3 sequence reads: CASSPAQETQYF. The CDR3 DNA reads as TGTGCCAGCTCACCAGCTCAAGAGACCCAGTACTTC. The V and J genes are TRBV18 and TRBJ2-5; D not resolved. Germline V gives CDR1 KGHSH, CDR2 LQKENI. V gave up 2 bases and J gave up 2 bases, with 3 bases separating them. The CDR3 sequence is 12 residues long.